The rows below give T cell receptor beta chains drawn from one sample of a study of blood T cell repertoires in COVID-19. Sequencing used immunoSEQ multiplex PCR; TCRdb keeps in-frame clones, though not all of them. Altogether about 51,000 clones are present, more than 85% being singletons, with the ten largest covering about 3%. Sequencing used peripheral blood. These receptors were collected from a man in his fifties with acute or convalescent COVID-19. Each CDR3 is given without its conserved first and last residue.

>12|TRBJ2-5|TRBV10-3
AIRGDRGDETQY
>15|TRBJ2-7|TRBV10-3
AISESSRSPLPYEQY
>14|TRBJ2-3|TRBV24-1
ATSVIAGDGEDTQY
>13|TRBJ1-1|TRBV15
ATSRDQRSSTEAF
>12|TRBJ2-7|TRBV11-2
ASSLEEGPYEQY
>14|TRBJ2-5|TRBV3-1/TRBV3-2
ASSTVRTAYQETQY
>14|TRBJ2-1|TRBV24-1
ATSDPWGGGDNEQF
>12|TRBJ1-1|TRBV7-2
ASSSWTGNTEAF
>14|TRBJ2-7|TRBV7-9
ASSSRPGLDSYEQY
>13|TRBJ1-4|TRBV3-1/TRBV3-2
ASSPSYREGEKLF
>15|TRBJ2-1|TRBV9
ASSVTPLSGGADEQF
>12|TRBJ2-5|TRBV20-1
SASAGTGNGAQY
>13|TRBJ2-7|TRBV5-5
ASSQPGQGTYEQY
>14|TRBJ2-1|TRBV15
ATSRDGGSGGTEQF
>12|TRBJ2-1|TRBV5-1
ASSQGLGNNEQF
>14|TRBJ1-1|TRBV10-2
ASSEESAGVNTEAF
>13|TRBJ2-7|TRBV7-9
ASSDKDRVRYEQY
>13|TRBJ2-1|TRBV19
ASSIGQNSYNEQF
>13|TRBJ2-5|TRBV30
AWSVSGGAVETQY
>12|TRBJ2-3|TRBV2
ASSDRLAGTSQY
>12|TRBJ2-1|TRBV19
ATSVEGPASEQF
>13|TRBJ1-5|TRBV5-8
ASSLSGTGVQPQH
>12|TRBJ1-2|TRBV5-1
ASSSGQGNYGYT
>14|TRBJ2-4|TRBV14
ASSPAPKGNDYIQY
>14|TRBJ2-3|TRBV2
ASNEGFSGASDTQY
>11|TRBJ2-3|TRBV24-1
ATRDSGADTQY
>10|TRBJ1-2|TRBV28
ASRVQGNGYT
>13|TRBJ1-6|TRBV15
ATSGTLTRNSPLH
>11|TRBJ1-2|TRBV25-1
ASSPLGGDGYT
>12|TRBJ1-1|TRBV7-2
ASSLVAPGYGAF
>10|TRBJ1-5|TRBV28
ASSGLTEPQH
>10|TRBJ1-2|TRBV10-2
ASSDFRYGYT
>12|TRBJ2-1|TRBV6-6
ASSYSELRNEQF
>9|TRBJ1-1|TRBV27
ASNYSTEAF
>12|TRBJ1-1|TRBV18
ASSPTATNTEAF
>13|TRBJ1-1|TRBV18
ASSPLGNGETEAF
>13|TRBJ2-4|TRBV3-1/TRBV3-2
ASSTGQGVKNIQY
>9|TRBJ1-4|TRBV7-9
ASFGREKLF
>12|TRBJ1-6|TRBV19
ATRRGSYNSPLH